These 8 T cell receptor beta chains came from one sample sequenced in a study of cytotoxic CD8 clonotypes in ibrutinib-treated CLL. Some clones are missing from TCRdb's copy, which holds only in-frame ones; the method was immunoSEQ multiplex PCR. The top ten hold roughly 1.9% of the sample, which has roughly 160,000 clones, 81% seen once. The input for sequencing was PBMCs, taken after 12 months of ibrutinib treatment. The source of these receptors is a human donor with chronic lymphocytic leukemia.

This clone came up a few times. The genes are TRBV30 and TRBJ2-7, with D unresolved. This CDR3 is built from 14 residues. V was trimmed by 1 base and J by 4 bases, leaving 14 bases between them. CDR1 and CDR2 (germline): GTSNPN, SVGIG (reference sequence). CDR3 sequence (DNA): TGTGCCTGGAGTGAACTTGACCGAAGATACGAGCAGTACTTC. This encodes CAWSELDRRYEQYF.

The chain links TRBV7-2 to TRBJ2-1, with D uncertain. The germline V gene encodes CDR1 SGHTA and CDR2 FQGNSA. This CDR3 region has 13 residues. V lost 1 base and J lost 6, with 7 bases in between. CDR3 sequence: CASSLGQFNEQFF. CDR3 coding DNA: TGTGCCAGCAGCTTAGGGCAGTTCAATGAGCAGTTCTTC.

The chain couples TRBV18 to TRBJ1-1; no firm D call. The CDR3 consists of 13 residues. Germline V gives CDR1 KGHSH, CDR2 LQKENI. V was cut by 2 bases and J by 5 bases, with 9 bases left in between. The CDR3 is CASSPGSGTEAFF. Here the CDR3 DNA reads TGTGCCAGCTCACCAGGATCAGGAACTGAAGCTTTCTTT.

V gene TRBV7-2 combines with J gene TRBJ2-1; 9 bases are a match to TRBD1. Germline V lookup: CDR1 SGHTA, CDR2 FQGNSA. The CDR3 has 16 amino acids. The V and J ends lost 5 bases and 4 bases, in that order; junction bases with no gene match: 9. The CDR3 loop is CASSIDGTGSYNEQFF. In nucleotides, the CDR3 is TGTGCCAGCAGCATTGACGGGACAGGGTCGTACAATGAGCAGTTCTTC.

In the case of this clone: The same CDR3 arises from other DNA sequences in this sample as well. The genes are TRBV6-5 and TRBJ1-2, with D possibly TRBD1 on 5 matching bases. Between the trimmed V and J ends, which lost 2 bases and 2 bases, there was a span of 9 bases. The CDR3 is 14 residues long. Germline values: CDR1 MNHEY, CDR2 SVGAGI. CDR3 in DNA: TGTGCCAGCAGTTACCGACAGACCAACTATGGCTACACCTTC. This codes for CASSYRQTNYGYTF.

The chain carries TRBV29-1 and TRBJ2-1, with 13 nucleotides matching TRBD2. The V gene's germline CDR1 is SQVTM and CDR2 ANQGSEA. V trimming: 4 bases; J trimming: 9 bases; junction bases outside the gene matches: 6. There are 14 residues in the CDR3. The CDR3 DNA reads TGCAGCGTTGTGAGACTAGCGGGAGGTGGTGAGCAGTTCTTC. Translating it yields CSVVRLAGGGEQFF.

The V gene is TRBV7-6, the J gene TRBJ2-1, with 14 bases that match TRBD2. Losses at the gene ends were 5 bases for V and 1 base for J; bases not matched to a gene: 1. The CDR3 runs 16 residues. Germline V lookup: CDR1 SGHVS, CDR2 FNYEAQ. CDR3 in amino acids: CASSGTSGRSYNEQFF. The CDR3 region has the DNA TGTGCCAGCAGCGGGACTAGCGGGAGATCCTACAATGAGCAGTTCTTC.

The chain joins TRBV5-4 to TRBJ2-7; 8 nucleotides align to TRBD1. V lost 1 base and J lost 5; bases outside the gene matches: 8. This CDR3 contains 15 residues. CDR1 is SGHNT, CDR2 YYREEE, per germline (reference sequence). The CDR3 nucleotides are TGTGCCAGCAGCTTGTATCAGGGGGCGTTCGACGAGCAGTACTTC. Amino acids: CASSLYQGAFDEQYF. The full variable domain, rest sourced from reference TRBV5-4 and TRBJ2-7, is ETGVTQSPTHLIKTRGQQVTLRCSSQSGHNTVSWYQQALGQGPQFIFQYYREEENGRGNFPPRFSGLQFPNYSSELNVNALELDDSALYLCASSLYQGAFDEQYFGPGTRLTVT.